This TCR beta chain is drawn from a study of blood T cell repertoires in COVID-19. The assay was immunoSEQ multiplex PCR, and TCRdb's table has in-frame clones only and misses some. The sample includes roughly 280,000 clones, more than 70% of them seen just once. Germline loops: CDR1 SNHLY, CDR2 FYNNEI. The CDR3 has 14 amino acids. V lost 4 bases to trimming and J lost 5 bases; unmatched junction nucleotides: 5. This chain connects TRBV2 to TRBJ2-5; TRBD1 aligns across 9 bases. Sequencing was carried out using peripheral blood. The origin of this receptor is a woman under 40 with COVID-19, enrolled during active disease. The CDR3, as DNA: TGTGCCAGCAGTGGCAACAGGGGGCGGGAGACCCAGTACTTC. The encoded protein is CASSGNRGRETQYF.